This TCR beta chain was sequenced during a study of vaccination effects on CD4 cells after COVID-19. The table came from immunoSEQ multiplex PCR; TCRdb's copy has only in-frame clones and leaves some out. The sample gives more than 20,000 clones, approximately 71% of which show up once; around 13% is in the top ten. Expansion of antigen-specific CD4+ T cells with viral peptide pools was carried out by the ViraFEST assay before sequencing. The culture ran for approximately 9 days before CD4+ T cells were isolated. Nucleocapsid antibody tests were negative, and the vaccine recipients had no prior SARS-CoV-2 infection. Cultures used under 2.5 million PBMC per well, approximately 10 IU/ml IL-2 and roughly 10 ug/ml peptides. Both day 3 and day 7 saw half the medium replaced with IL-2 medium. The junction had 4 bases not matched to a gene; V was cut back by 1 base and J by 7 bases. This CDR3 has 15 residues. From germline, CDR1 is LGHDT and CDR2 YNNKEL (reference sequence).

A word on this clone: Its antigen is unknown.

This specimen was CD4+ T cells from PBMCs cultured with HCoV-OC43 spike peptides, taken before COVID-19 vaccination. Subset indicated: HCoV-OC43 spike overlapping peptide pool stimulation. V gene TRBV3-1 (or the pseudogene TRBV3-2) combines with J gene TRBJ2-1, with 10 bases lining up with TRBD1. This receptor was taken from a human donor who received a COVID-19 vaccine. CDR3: CASSQGGQGYNEQFF. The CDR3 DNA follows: TGTGCCAGCAGCCAAGGGGGACAGGGGTATAATGAGCAGTTCTTC.